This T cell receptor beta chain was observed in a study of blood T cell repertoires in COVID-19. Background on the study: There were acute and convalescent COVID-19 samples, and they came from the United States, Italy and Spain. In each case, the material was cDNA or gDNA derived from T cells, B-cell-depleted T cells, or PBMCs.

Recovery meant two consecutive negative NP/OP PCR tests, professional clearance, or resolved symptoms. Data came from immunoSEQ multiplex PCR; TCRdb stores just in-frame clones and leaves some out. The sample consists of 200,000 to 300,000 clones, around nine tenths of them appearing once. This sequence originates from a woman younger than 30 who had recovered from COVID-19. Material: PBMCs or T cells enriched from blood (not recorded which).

The CDR3 sequence: CASSIGQGAMNTEAFF. The DNA of the CDR3 is TGCGCCAGCAGCATCGGACAGGGGGCAATGAACACTGAAGCTTTCTTT. This sequence joins TRBV5-1 and TRBJ1-1, with 11 bases fitting TRBD1. V was clipped by 4 bases and J by 0 bases; unmatched bases: 5. The CDR3 is 16 amino acids. Germline V gives CDR1 SGHRS, CDR2 YFSETQ.